This TCR beta chain was sequenced in a study of Ad26.COV2.S vaccination and SARS-CoV-2 variants. The study's findings and limits: Placebo recipients showed lower spike-specific TCR breadth than vaccinees.

On this clone itself: The antigen is unknown.

Sequenced by immunoSEQ multiplex PCR; TCRdb stores in-frame clones only, minus some. The sample lists about 370,000 clones, approximately 90% seen once, with about 2% in the top ten. Treatment of the sample: around 19 received Ad26.COV2.S at low or high dose, single or two shots; 5 received placebo; per-sample allocation not given. Specimen acquisition occurred on day 63 following the initial vaccine or placebo injection. In Boston, the donor was an adult between 18-55 years of age. An Ad26 vector expressing Wuhan-strain SARS-CoV-2 spike served as the vaccine. This CDR3 has 13 amino acids. With 2 bases removed from V and 4 bases from J, the gap between germline ends came to 6 bases. Germline lookup yields CDR1 LGHDT and CDR2 YNNKEL (reference sequence).

The clonotype was recovered from a person between 18 and 65 years old who received the Ad26.COV2.S COVID-19 vaccine or a placebo. The sample in question was peripheral blood, obtained in a trial of Ad26.COV2.S vaccine versus placebo. This rearrangement joins TRBV3-1 (or the pseudogene TRBV3-2) to TRBJ1-3; D unresolved. The CDR3 DNA reads as TGTGCCAGCAGCCAATCACAGGGAAACACCATATATTTT. Protein: CASSQSQGNTIYF.